This T cell receptor (beta chain) came from a study of blood T cell repertoires in COVID-19. About the research overall: PBMCs, B-cell-depleted T cells, or T cells were the source of the cDNA or gDNA that made up the material.

Original analysis: From reference gene primer amplification, estimates of nucleated cell counts were derived. Measured with immunoSEQ multiplex PCR; TCRdb has only the in-frame clones, and not every one. V, J and clone size reflect that table, while D and trimming were determined from the DNA. The sample includes more than 140,000 clones, around 84% seen only once; the top ten take 7.2%. The material sequenced was peripheral blood. The TCR sequence derives from a woman aged 45 to 65 in a cohort sampled during active or convalescent COVID-19.

The CDR3 protein is CAVGAVTEAFF. Here the CDR3 DNA reads TGTGCCGTAGGGGCGGTTACTGAAGCTTTCTTT. The rearrangement uses TRBV12-2 and TRBJ1-1; the D call in the table, TRBD1, was not verified against the DNA. TRBV12-2 is noted as a pseudogene. CDR3 length: 11 amino acids.